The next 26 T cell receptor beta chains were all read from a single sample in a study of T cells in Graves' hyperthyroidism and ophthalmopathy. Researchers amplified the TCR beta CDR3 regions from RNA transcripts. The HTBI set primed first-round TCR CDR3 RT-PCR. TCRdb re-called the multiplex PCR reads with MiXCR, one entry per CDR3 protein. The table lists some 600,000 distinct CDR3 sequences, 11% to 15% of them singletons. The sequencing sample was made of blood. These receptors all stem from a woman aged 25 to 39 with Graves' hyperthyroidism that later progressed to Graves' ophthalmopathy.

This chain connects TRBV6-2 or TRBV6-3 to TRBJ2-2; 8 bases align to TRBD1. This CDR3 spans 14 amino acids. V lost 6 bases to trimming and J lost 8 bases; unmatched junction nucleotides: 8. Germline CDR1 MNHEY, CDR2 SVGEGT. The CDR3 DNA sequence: TGTGCCAGCAGGAAGACAGGGGCCTCTGGGGAGCTGTTTTTT. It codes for CASRKTGASGELFF.

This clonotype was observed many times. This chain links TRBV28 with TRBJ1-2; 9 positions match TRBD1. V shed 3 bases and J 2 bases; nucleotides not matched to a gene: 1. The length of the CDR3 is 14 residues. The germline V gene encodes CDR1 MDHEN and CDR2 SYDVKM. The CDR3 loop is CASSFGQGNYGYTF. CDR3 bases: TGTGCCAGCAGTTTTGGACAGGGGAACTATGGCTACACCTTC.

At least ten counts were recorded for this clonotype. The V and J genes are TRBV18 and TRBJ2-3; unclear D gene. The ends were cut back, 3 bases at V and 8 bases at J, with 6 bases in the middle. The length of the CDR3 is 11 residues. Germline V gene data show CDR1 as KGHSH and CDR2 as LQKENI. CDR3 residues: CASSPIGTQYF. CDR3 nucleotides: TGTGCCAGCTCACCGATCGGTACGCAGTATTTT.

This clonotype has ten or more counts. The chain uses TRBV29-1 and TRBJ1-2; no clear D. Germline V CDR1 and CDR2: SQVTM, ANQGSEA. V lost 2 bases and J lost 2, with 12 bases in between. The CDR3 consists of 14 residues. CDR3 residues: CSVEPASYNYGYTF. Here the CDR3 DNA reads TGCAGCGTTGAACCCGCCAGTTACAACTATGGCTACACCTTC. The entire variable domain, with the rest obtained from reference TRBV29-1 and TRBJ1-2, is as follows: SAVISQKPSRDICQRGTSLTIQCQVDSQVTMMFWYRQQPGQSLTLIATANQGSEATYESGFVIDKFPISRPNLTFSTLTVSNMSPEDSSIYLCSVEPASYNYGYTFGSGTRLTVV.

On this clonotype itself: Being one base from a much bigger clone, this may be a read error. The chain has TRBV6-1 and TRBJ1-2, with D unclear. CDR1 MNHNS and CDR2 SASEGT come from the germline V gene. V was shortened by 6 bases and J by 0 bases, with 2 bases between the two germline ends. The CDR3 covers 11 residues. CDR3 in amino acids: CASRTNYGYTF. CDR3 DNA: TGTGCCAGCAGGACTAACTATGGCTACACCTTC.

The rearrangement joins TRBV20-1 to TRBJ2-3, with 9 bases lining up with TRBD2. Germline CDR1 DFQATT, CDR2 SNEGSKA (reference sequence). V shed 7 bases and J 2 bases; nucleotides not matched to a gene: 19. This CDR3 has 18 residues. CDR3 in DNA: TGCAGTGTCAGTGGCCAGGCTAGCGGGATTATATTCACAGATACGCAGTATTTT. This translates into CSVSGQASGIIFTDTQYF.

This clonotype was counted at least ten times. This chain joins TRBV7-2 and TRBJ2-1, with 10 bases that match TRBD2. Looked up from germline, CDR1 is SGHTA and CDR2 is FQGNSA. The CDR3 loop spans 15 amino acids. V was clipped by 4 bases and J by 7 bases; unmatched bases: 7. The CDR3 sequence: CASSSVLAGGNEQFF. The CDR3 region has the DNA TGTGCCAGCAGCTCGGTATTAGCGGGAGGTAATGAGCAGTTCTTC. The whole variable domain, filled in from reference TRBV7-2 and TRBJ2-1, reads GAGVSQSPSNKVTEKGKDVELRCDPISGHTALYWYRQSLGQGLEFLIYFQGNSAPDKSGLPSDRFSAERTGGSVSTLTIQRTQQEDSAVYLCASSSVLAGGNEQFFGPGTRLTVL.

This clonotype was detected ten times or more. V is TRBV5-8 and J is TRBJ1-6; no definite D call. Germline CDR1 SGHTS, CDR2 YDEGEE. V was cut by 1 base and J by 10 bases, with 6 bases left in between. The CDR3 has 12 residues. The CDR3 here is CASSLLTSPLHF. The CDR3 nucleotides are TGTGCCAGCAGCTTGCTCACATCACCCCTCCACTTT.

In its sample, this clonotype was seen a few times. The CDR3 sequence is CASSSWDRIYGYTF. CDR3 coding DNA: TGTGCCAGCAGCTCCTGGGACAGGATCTATGGCTACACCTTC. The gene calls are TRBV7-2 and TRBJ1-2; the match to TRBD1 covers 8 bases. Germline trimming cut 4 bases from V and 4 bases from J; bases unmatched to any gene: 5. Per the germline V gene, CDR1 is SGHTA and CDR2 is FQGNSA. The CDR3 is 14 amino acids.

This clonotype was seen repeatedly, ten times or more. The CDR3 loop is CATRRARHTGELFF. The DNA of the CDR3 is TGTGCCACCAGAAGGGCGAGACACACCGGGGAGCTGTTTTTT. V usage is TRBV19 and J usage is TRBJ2-2, with D hard to call. Trimming shortened V by 10 bases and J by 3 bases, and 15 bases separated the two germline ends. CDR1 and CDR2 from the germline V gene are LNHDA and SQIVND (reference sequence). The CDR3 totals 14 residues.

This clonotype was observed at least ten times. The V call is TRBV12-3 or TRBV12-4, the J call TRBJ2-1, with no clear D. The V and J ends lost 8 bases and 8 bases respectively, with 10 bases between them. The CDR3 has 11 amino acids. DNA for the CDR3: TGTGCCAGCGGGCGCGGCGATGAGCAGTTCTTC. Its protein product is CASGRGDEQFF.

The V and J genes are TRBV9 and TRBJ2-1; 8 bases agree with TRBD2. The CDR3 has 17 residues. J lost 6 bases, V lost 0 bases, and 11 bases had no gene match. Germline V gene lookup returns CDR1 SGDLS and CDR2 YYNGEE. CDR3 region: CASSVATGGRGGNEQFF. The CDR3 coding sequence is TGTGCCAGCAGCGTAGCTACGGGGGGGAGAGGGGGCAATGAGCAGTTCTTC.

The CDR3 DNA reads TGCGCCAGCAGCACGGGACAGGGGGGGATTCTGGACGAGCAGTACTTC. Its protein is CASSTGQGGILDEQYF. J is TRBJ2-7 and V is TRBV5-1; 11 bases match TRBD1. CDR3 length: 16 amino acids. CDR1 and CDR2 from the germline V gene are SGHRS and YFSETQ. V lost 4 bases, J lost 5 bases, and 11 bases stayed unmatched.

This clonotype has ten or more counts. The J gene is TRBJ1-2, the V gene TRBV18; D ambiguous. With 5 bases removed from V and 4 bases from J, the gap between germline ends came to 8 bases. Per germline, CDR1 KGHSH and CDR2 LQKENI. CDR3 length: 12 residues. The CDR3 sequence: CASSNSTYGYTF. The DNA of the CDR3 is TGTGCCAGCTCAAACTCCACCTATGGCTACACCTTC.

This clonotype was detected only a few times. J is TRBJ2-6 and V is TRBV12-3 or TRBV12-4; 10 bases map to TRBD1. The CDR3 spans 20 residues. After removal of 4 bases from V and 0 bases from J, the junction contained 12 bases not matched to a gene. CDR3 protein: CASSSSSLGQGDSGANVLTF. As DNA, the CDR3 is TGTGCCAGCAGTTCATCTAGTCTAGGACAGGGGGACTCTGGGGCCAACGTCCTGACTTTC.

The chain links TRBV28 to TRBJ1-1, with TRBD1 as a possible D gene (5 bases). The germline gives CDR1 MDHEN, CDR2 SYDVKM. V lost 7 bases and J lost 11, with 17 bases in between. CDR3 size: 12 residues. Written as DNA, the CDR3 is TGTGCCAGCATGCCTGGTCAGGGTGTGGCTTTCTTT. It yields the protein CASMPGQGVAFF.

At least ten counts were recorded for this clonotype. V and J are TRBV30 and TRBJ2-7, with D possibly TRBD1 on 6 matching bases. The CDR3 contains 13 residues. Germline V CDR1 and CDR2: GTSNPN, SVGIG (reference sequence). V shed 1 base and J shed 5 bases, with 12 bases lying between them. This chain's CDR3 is CAWSAGVPNEQYF. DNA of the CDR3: TGTGCCTGGAGTGCAGGGGTCCCCAACGAGCAGTACTTC.

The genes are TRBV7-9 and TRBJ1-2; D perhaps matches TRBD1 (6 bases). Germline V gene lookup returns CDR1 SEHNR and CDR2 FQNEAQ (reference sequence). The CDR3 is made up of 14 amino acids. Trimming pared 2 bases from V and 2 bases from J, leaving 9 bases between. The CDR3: CASSLMGANYGYTF. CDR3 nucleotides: TGTGCCAGCAGCTTAATGGGGGCCAACTATGGCTACACCTTC.

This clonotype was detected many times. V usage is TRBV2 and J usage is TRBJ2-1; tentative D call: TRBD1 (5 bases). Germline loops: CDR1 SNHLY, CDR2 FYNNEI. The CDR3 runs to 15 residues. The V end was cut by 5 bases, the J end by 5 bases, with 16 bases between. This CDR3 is CASSSRVLSNNEQFF. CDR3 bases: TGTGCCAGCAGTAGCAGGGTACTCTCTAACAATGAGCAGTTCTTC. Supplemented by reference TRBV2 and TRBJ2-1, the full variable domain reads EPEVTQTPSHQVTQMGQEVILRCVPISNHLYFYWYRQILGQKVEFLVSFYNNEISEKSEIFDDQFSVERPDGSNFTLKIRSTKLEDSAMYFCASSSRVLSNNEQFFGPGTRLTVL.

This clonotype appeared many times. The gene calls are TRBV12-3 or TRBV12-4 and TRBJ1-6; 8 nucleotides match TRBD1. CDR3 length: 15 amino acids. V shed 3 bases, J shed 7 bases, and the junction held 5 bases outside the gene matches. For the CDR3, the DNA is TGTGCCAGCAGTTTCAGGACAGGGCAAAATTCACCCCTCCACTTT. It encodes CASSFRTGQNSPLHF.

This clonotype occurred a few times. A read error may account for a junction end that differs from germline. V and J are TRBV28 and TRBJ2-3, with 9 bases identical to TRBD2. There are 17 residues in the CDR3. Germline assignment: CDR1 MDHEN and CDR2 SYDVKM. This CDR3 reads CASSLWGEAGGADAQYF. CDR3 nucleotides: TGTGCCAGCAGTTTATGGGGAGAAGCGGGAGGCGCAGATGCGCAGTATTTT. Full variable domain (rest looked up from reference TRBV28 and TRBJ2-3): DVKVTQSSRYLVKRTGEKVFLECVQDMDHENMFWYRQDPGLGLRLIYFSYDVKMKEKGDIPEGYSVSREKKERFSLILESASTNQTSMYLCASSLWGEAGGADAQYFGPGTRLTVL.

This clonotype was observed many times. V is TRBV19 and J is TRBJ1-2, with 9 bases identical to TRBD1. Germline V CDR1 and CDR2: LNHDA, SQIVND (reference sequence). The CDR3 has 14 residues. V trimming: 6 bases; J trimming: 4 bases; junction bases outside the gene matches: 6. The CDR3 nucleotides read TGTGCCAGTAGCGGGACAGGGTACGGCTATGGCTACACCTTC. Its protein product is CASSGTGYGYGYTF.

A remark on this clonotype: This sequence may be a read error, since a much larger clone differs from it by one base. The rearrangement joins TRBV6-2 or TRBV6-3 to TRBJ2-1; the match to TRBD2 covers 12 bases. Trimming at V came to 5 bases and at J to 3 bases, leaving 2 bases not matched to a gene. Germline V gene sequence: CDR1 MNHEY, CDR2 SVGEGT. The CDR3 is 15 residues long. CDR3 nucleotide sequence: TGTGCCAGCAGTCGGACTAGCGGGAACTACAATGAGCAGTTCTTC. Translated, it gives CASSRTSGNYNEQFF.

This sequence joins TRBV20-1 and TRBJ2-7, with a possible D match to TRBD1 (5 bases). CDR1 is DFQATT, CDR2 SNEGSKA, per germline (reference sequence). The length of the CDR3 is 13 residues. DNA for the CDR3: TGCAGCGGTGGGCTTGCAGGGAACGGCGAGCAGTACTTC. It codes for CSGGLAGNGEQYF.

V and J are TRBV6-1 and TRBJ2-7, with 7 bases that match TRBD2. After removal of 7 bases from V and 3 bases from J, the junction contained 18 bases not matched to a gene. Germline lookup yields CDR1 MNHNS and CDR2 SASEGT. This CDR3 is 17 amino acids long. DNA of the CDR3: TGTGCCAGCACTGGCACCTCCTCTAGCGGAGACGGCTACGAGCAGTACTTC. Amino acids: CASTGTSSSGDGYEQYF.

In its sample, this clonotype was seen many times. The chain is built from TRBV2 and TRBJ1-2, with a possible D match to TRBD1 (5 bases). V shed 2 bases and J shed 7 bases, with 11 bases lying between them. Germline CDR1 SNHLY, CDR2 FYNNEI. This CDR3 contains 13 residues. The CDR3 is CASSEMGLGGYTF. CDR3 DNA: TGTGCCAGCAGTGAAATGGGGCTGGGTGGCTACACCTTC.